Below, 19 T cell receptor beta chains from the same sample are listed, as sequenced in a study of beta chain features in type 1 diabetes. No antigen has been assigned to these receptors. Reverse transcribing all isolated RNA meant expressed TCRB transcripts were sequenced. TCRdb keeps only in-frame clones here, not all; method: immunoSEQ multiplex PCR. This table has about 300,000 clones, roughly 14% appearing once. Whole-study results and caveats: Type 1 diabetes patients showed a moderate but significant shortening of TCRB CDR3s in all four CD4+ subsets.

Sequencing was performed on naive CD4+ T cells from blood. These receptors all stem from a woman aged 18-35 years with type 1 diabetes.

A few counts support this clone. The chain employs TRBV9 and TRBJ2-4; TRBD1 matches 7 bases. Losses at the gene ends were 0 bases for V and 9 bases for J; bases not matched to a gene: 6. Germline V gene sequence: CDR1 SGDLS, CDR2 YYNGEE. This CDR3 region has 14 residues. Written as DNA, the CDR3 is TGTGCCAGCAGCGTAGAGGGGGCGAGGGGCATTCAGTACTTC. Translating it yields CASSVEGARGIQYF.

This rearrangement joins TRBV25-1 to TRBJ1-4; 7 positions match TRBD1. Per germline, CDR1 MGHDK and CDR2 SYGVNS. After removal of 4 bases from V and 8 bases from J, the junction contained 1 base not matched to a gene. This CDR3 region has 12 residues. The CDR3 sequence: CASSGQGEKLFF. CDR3 nucleotide sequence: TGTGCCAGCAGTGGACAGGGAGAAAAACTGTTTTTT.

The rearrangement links TRBV6-5 to TRBJ2-1; no clear D. The V and J ends lost 7 bases and 2 bases respectively, with 9 bases between them. The CDR3 sequence is 13 residues long. Germline CDR1 MNHEY, CDR2 SVGAGI. The CDR3 loop reads CASKLITYNEQFF. In DNA form, the CDR3 reads TGTGCCAGCAAACTTATTACCTACAATGAGCAGTTCTTC.

This sequence joins TRBV4-3 and TRBJ2-3; tentatively, D is TRBD2 (5 bases). The V end lost 1 base, the J end lost 2 bases, and 10 bases lay between the germline ends. The CDR3 runs 15 residues. Germline V gene data show CDR1 as LGHNA and CDR2 as YSLEER. This chain's CDR3 is CASSQAGITTDTQYF. CDR3 nucleotide sequence: TGCGCCAGCAGCCAAGCCGGGATTACCACAGATACGCAGTATTTT.

The sample holds one count of this clone. The chain joins TRBV5-8 to TRBJ2-1; D is perhaps TRBD2 (6 bases). Germline values: CDR1 SGHTS, CDR2 YDEGEE. The germline V and J ends were trimmed by 4 bases and 7 bases, with 24 bases remaining between them. CDR3 size: 17 residues. The CDR3 loop is CASSVTFLASETNEQFF. CDR3 nucleotide sequence: TGTGCCAGCAGCGTCACCTTCCTGGCTAGCGAGACAAATGAGCAGTTCTTC.

This chain links TRBV9 with TRBJ2-5, with D tentatively TRBD1 (6 bases). The CDR3 totals 14 residues. Per germline, CDR1 SGDLS and CDR2 YYNGEE. Trimming took off 0 bases at V and 5 bases at J, with 11 bases between the two ends. The CDR3 DNA reads TGTGCCAGCAGCGTAGATCCCCAGGGGGAGACCCAGTACTTC. Translation gives CASSVDPQGETQYF.

This rearrangement joins TRBV7-2 to TRBJ1-5; 8 positions agree with TRBD1. CDR3 length: 16 residues. The germline CDR1 and CDR2 sequences are SGHTA and FQGNSA. V was clipped by 5 bases and J by 9 bases; unmatched bases: 15. The CDR3 region is CASSQGVAQGVRPQHF. The CDR3 DNA sequence: TGTGCCAGCAGCCAGGGGGTGGCACAGGGGGTTCGGCCCCAGCATTTT.

This clone was seen more than once but under ten times. The rearrangement uses TRBV7-3 and TRBJ2-2; D gene unclear. Trimming stripped 4 bases from V and 6 bases from J, with 9 bases between. The CDR3 consists of 13 residues. The germline gives CDR1 SGHTA, CDR2 FQGTGA. In nucleotides, the CDR3 is TGTGCCAGCAGCTCGCGGTTCGCCGGGGAGCTGTTTTTT. Amino acid sequence: CASSSRFAGELFF.

This clone turned up a few times. CDR3 residues: CASRPTGERHEQFF. Here the CDR3 DNA reads TGTGCCAGCAGACCAACGGGGGAAAGGCATGAGCAGTTCTTC. The chain employs TRBV7-9 and TRBJ2-1; the D gene is possibly TRBD2 (6 bases). The CDR3 is 14 amino acids. V lost 6 bases and J lost 8, with 17 bases in between. Germline V gene sequence: CDR1 SEHNR, CDR2 FQNEAQ (reference sequence).

This clone was counted once. This chain uses TRBV11-3 with TRBJ1-5; 9 bases are a match to TRBD1. The germline CDR1 and CDR2 sequences are SGHNT and YENEEA. The CDR3 consists of 15 residues. V lost 5 bases and J lost 7; bases outside the gene matches: 9. The DNA for the CDR3 is TGTGCCAGCAGCACCGCGGGACAGGGACGCCAGCCCCAGCATTTT. It yields the protein CASSTAGQGRQPQHF.

J is TRBJ2-3 and V is TRBV5-4, with TRBD2 matching 12 bases. The junction had 3 bases not matched to a gene; V was cut back by 3 bases and J by 1 base. The CDR3 has 16 amino acids. Germline V CDR1 and CDR2: SGHNT, YYREEE (reference sequence). This chain's CDR3 is CASSSRLAGGTDTQYF. CDR3 coding DNA: TGTGCCAGCAGCTCCAGACTAGCGGGAGGCACAGATACGCAGTATTTT.

The chain recombines TRBV18 with TRBJ2-1, with 9 bases fitting TRBD2. Losses at the gene ends were 6 bases for V and 3 bases for J; bases not matched to a gene: 12. The germline gives CDR1 KGHSH, CDR2 LQKENI. This CDR3 spans 17 amino acids. This chain's CDR3 is CASSPSLRLADYNEQFF. The CDR3 nucleotides read TGTGCCAGCTCTCCATCCCTAAGACTAGCGGACTACAATGAGCAGTTCTTC.

The rearrangement uses TRBV29-1 and TRBJ1-2; D unclear. The CDR3 spans 11 residues. V was cut by 2 bases and J by 2 bases, with 3 bases left in between. Germline CDR1 and CDR2: SQVTM and ANQGSEA. CDR3 DNA: TGCAGCGTTGAACAGAACTATGGCTACACCTTC. Protein product: CSVEQNYGYTF. The full variable domain, completed using reference TRBV29-1 and TRBJ1-2, is SAVISQKPSRDICQRGTSLTIQCQVDSQVTMMFWYRQQPGQSLTLIATANQGSEATYESGFVIDKFPISRPNLTFSTLTVSNMSPEDSSIYLCSVEQNYGYTFGSGTRLTVV.

This clone was found a few times. The V and J genes are TRBV30 and TRBJ1-5, with D perhaps matching TRBD1 (6 bases). The CDR3 has 17 amino acids. Germline V gene lookup returns CDR1 GTSNPN and CDR2 SVGIG (reference sequence). V lost 2 bases and J 1 base, leaving 18 bases between the germline ends. This CDR3 reads CAWSLTMGRGSNQPQHF. The CDR3 DNA follows: TGTGCCTGGAGTCTGACCATGGGCAGGGGAAGCAATCAGCCCCAGCATTTT.

This clone was seen more than once but under ten times. This CDR3 reads CASSATRSRGWNYGYTF. In DNA form, the CDR3 reads TGTGCCAGCAGCGCCACGAGGAGCAGGGGATGGAACTATGGCTACACCTTC. The V gene is TRBV9, the J gene TRBJ1-2; TRBD1 might be the D (6 bases). The V and J ends lost 3 bases and 2 bases respectively, with 20 bases between them. CDR1 and CDR2 from the germline V gene are SGDLS and YYNGEE. The CDR3 is 17 amino acids.

This clone appeared a few times. The chain recombines TRBV20-1 with TRBJ2-7; D might be TRBD1 (5 bases). This CDR3 has 11 amino acids. Germline values: CDR1 DFQATT, CDR2 SNEGSKA (reference sequence). The V gene lost 6 bases and the J gene lost 3 bases, with 9 bases spanning the gap. CDR3 amino acids: CSAGHLYEQYF. The CDR3 DNA is TGCAGTGCCGGACACCTCTACGAGCAGTACTTC.

The genes are TRBV28 and TRBJ2-7; 12 bases map to TRBD2. The CDR3 is 16 residues long. V was clipped by 4 bases and J by 6 bases; unmatched bases: 10. Germline CDR1 is MDHEN and CDR2 is SYDVKM. The CDR3 is CASSSSSGRETREQYF. CDR3 nucleotide sequence: TGTGCCAGCAGTTCATCTAGCGGGAGGGAGACGCGCGAGCAGTACTTC. The full variable domain, completed using reference TRBV28 and TRBJ2-7, is DVKVTQSSRYLVKRTGEKVFLECVQDMDHENMFWYRQDPGLGLRLIYFSYDVKMKEKGDIPEGYSVSREKKERFSLILESASTNQTSMYLCASSSSSGRETREQYFGPGTRLTVT.

The chain carries TRBV9 and TRBJ2-5, with D tentatively TRBD2 (6 bases). Germline V gene sequence: CDR1 SGDLS, CDR2 YYNGEE. The CDR3 contains 14 residues. V was trimmed by 2 bases and J by 1 base, leaving 9 bases between them. CDR3 bases: TGTGCCAGCAGCGTGGGGACTCGCCAAGAGACCCAGTACTTC. Encoded protein: CASSVGTRQETQYF.

This clone was seen a few times. The chain employs TRBV7-9 and TRBJ2-2; D call uncertain. V gave up 4 bases and J gave up 3 bases, with 9 bases separating them. CDR3 length equals 14 residues. The V gene's germline CDR1 is SEHNR and CDR2 FQNEAQ (reference sequence). In nucleotides, the CDR3 is TGTGCCAGCAGCTCCCGTTCGGACACCGGGGAGCTGTTTTTT. It is translated as CASSSRSDTGELFF.